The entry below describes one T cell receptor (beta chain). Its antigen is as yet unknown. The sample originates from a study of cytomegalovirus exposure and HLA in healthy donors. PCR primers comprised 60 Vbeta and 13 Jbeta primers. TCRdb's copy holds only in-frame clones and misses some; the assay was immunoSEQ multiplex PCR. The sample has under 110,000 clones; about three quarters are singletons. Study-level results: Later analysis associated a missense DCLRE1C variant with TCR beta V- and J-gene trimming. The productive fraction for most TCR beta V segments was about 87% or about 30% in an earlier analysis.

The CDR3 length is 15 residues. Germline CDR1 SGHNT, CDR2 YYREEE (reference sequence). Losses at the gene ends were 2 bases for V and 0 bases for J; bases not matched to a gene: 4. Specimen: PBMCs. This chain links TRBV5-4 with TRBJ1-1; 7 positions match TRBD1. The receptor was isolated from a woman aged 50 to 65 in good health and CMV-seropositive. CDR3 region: CASSLRDRMNTEAFF. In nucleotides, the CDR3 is TGTGCCAGCAGCTTAAGGGACAGAATGAACACTGAAGCTTTCTTT.